The present T cell receptor (beta chain) was sequenced within a study of T cell clonality in common variable immunodeficiency. Study results and limitations: Links between repertoire features and CVID complications were heterogeneity-limited.

The V end lost 5 bases, the J end lost 6 bases, and 13 bases lay between the germline ends. The V gene's germline CDR1 is KGHSH and CDR2 LQKENI. The CDR3 length is 13 residues. In regard to this clone: The antigen is unknown. With the read ending 3 residues before the CDR3 end, the germline J gene is used to fill in that end.

Sequencing used immunoSEQ multiplex PCR; TCRdb keeps in-frame clones, though not all of them. The table lists 40,000 to 45,000 clones, with no singletons. The origin of this receptor is a person between 18 and 75 years old in good health. The V gene is TRBV18, the J gene TRBJ1-2, with a weak D call TRBD1 (6 bases). Sequencing used peripheral blood mononuclear cells. The CDR3 reads CASSGDIYDGYTF. The sequenced CDR3 bases are TGTGCCAGCTCAGGGGACATATATGATGGC.